This T cell receptor (beta chain) was retrieved from a study of blood T cells in healthy people across ages. Study results and caveats: Diversity was higher, and naive CD4+ cells more numerous, in long-lived donors than in aged donors.

The CDR3 is 15 amino acids. Trimming left V 1 base short and J 7 bases short, with 14 bases between. Per germline, CDR1 SGHRS and CDR2 YFSETQ. On this clonotype itself: Its antigen is not identified.

PCR was performed a second time for roughly 7 to 11 cycles using a sample-barcoded 5' primer and a J-beta primer mix. TCRdb passed the 5' RACE reads through MiXCR, listing each CDR3 protein once. The sample carries hundreds of thousands of distinct CDR3 sequences, about half recorded once. This sequence was found in an older man in good health. The chain has TRBV5-1 and TRBJ1-4; possible D gene TRBD1, 5 bases. The sequencing sample was made of blood. CDR3 in amino acids: CASSLSQGGVEKLFF. As DNA, the CDR3 is TGCGCCAGCAGCTTGTCGCAGGGTGGGGTTGAAAAACTGTTTTTT.